A single sample gave rise to the 19 T cell receptor beta chains below, sequenced in a study of blood T cell repertoires in COVID-19. TCRdb keeps only in-frame clones here, not all; method: immunoSEQ multiplex PCR. The sample includes about 430,000 clones, approximately 91% of them seen just once. The specimen sequenced was PBMCs or T cells enriched from blood (not recorded which). The receptors here all came from a woman in her late teens or twenties who had been exposed to COVID-19.

CDR3 sequence (DNA): TGTGCCAGCAGCTTAGTACGGGGAGGCACAGATACGCAGTATTTT. Translating gives CASSLVRGGTDTQYF. The rearrangement joins TRBV7-9 to TRBJ2-3, with a weak D call TRBD2 (5 bases). V lost 1 base and J lost 1, with 9 bases in between. The CDR3 sequence is 15 residues long. Germline V gene data show CDR1 as SEHNR and CDR2 as FQNEAQ (reference sequence).

This clone is a singleton in its sample. The chain carries TRBV6-2 or TRBV6-3 and TRBJ2-3; TRBD1 matches 7 bases. CDR1 and CDR2 (germline): MNHEY, SVGEGT. The CDR3 totals 14 residues. With V trimmed by 6 bases and J by 4 bases, 7 bases remained unmatched. The CDR3 sequence is CASSRQGFSDTQYF. The CDR3 DNA is TGTGCCAGCAGCCGACAGGGATTTTCAGATACGCAGTATTTT.

The chain links TRBV19 to TRBJ1-1; 10 bases agree with TRBD1. There are 18 residues in the CDR3. V lost 5 bases, J lost 4 bases, and 16 bases stayed unmatched. CDR1 LNHDA and CDR2 SQIVND come from the germline V gene (reference sequence). This CDR3 is CASSLRQGASFVITEAFF. CDR3 coding DNA: TGTGCCAGTAGTCTCCGACAGGGGGCCAGTTTTGTTATCACTGAAGCTTTCTTT.

The J gene is TRBJ2-7, the V gene TRBV15; no clear D. CDR3 length: 13 residues. The V and J ends lost 0 bases and 7 bases respectively, with 10 bases between them. Germline CDR1 reads LNHNV; CDR2 reads YYDKDF (reference sequence). The CDR3 reads CATSREGGLEQYF. The CDR3, as DNA: TGTGCCACCAGCAGAGAAGGCGGTCTGGAGCAGTACTTC.

A word on this clone: This sample also contains other DNA sequences that code for the same CDR3. This chain links TRBV5-1 with TRBJ2-1, with TRBD2 identical over 8 bases. The germline V gene encodes CDR1 SGHRS and CDR2 YFSETQ. The CDR3 contains 15 residues. V shed 0 bases and J 4 bases; nucleotides not matched to a gene: 3. CDR3 in DNA: TGCGCCAGCAGCTTGGCGAGCGGGGGATACAATGAGCAGTTCTTC. As protein: CASSLASGGYNEQFF.

This chain joins TRBV23-1 and TRBJ2-7; D is perhaps TRBD1 (6 bases). TRBV23-1 is recorded as an ORF, its role being uncertain. The CDR3 is 17 residues long. Between the trimmed V and J ends, which lost 2 bases and 2 bases, there was a span of 19 bases. CDR3 nucleotides: TGCGCCAGCAGTCAACCAAACCCCTGGGACATAACCTACGAGCAGTACTTC. Translated, it gives CASSQPNPWDITYEQYF.

V is TRBV19 and J is TRBJ2-2; 7 bases match TRBD1. The CDR3 is made up of 15 amino acids. J gave up 7 bases and V 5 bases, and 10 bases lay outside the gene matches. The germline CDR1 and CDR2 sequences are LNHDA and SQIVND (reference sequence). The chain's CDR3 is CASSLQGQVHGELFF. The CDR3, as DNA: TGTGCCAGTAGTCTGCAAGGACAGGTCCACGGGGAGCTGTTTTTT.

The rearrangement joins TRBV5-5 to TRBJ2-3; TRBD2 is a possible D gene (6 bases). The CDR3 length is 16 residues. Germline lookup yields CDR1 SGHKS and CDR2 YYEKEE (reference sequence). Deletions cut 1 base from V and 0 bases from J, with 12 bases between. This CDR3 is CASSLFAGTSTDTQYF. The CDR3 DNA is TGTGCCAGCAGCTTGTTTGCGGGGACTAGCACAGATACGCAGTATTTT.

A few counts support this clone. The rearrangement links TRBV29-1 to TRBJ2-7, with 8 positions matching TRBD1. CDR3 length: 13 amino acids. Germline values: CDR1 SQVTM, CDR2 ANQGSEA. With V trimmed by 6 bases and J by 3 bases, 7 bases remained unmatched. CDR3 amino acids: CSVMTGAIYEQYF. The DNA for the CDR3 is TGCAGCGTAATGACAGGGGCGATCTACGAGCAGTACTTC.

The chain employs TRBV10-3 and TRBJ2-5; TRBD1 matches 10 bases. J lost 5 bases, V lost 3 bases, and 9 bases had no gene match. CDR3 length equals 16 residues. Germline loops: CDR1 ENHRY, CDR2 SYGVKD. CDR3 bases: TGTGCCATCAGTGAAGTCCCCGGGACAGGGGCCGAGACCCAGTACTTC. It is translated as CAISEVPGTGAETQYF.

This sequence joins TRBV5-1 and TRBJ2-5, with 9 bases matching TRBD2. There are 16 residues in the CDR3. The germline gives CDR1 SGHRS, CDR2 YFSETQ. V lost 4 bases, J lost 2 bases, and 9 bases stayed unmatched. CDR3: CASSRQASGVQETQYF. The CDR3 nucleotides are TGCGCCAGCAGCAGGCAGGCTAGCGGGGTACAAGAGACCCAGTACTTC.

This chain uses TRBV3-1 (or the pseudogene TRBV3-2) with TRBJ1-3, with D perhaps TRBD1 (5 bases). Trimming took 4 bases from V and 0 from J, leaving 7 bases between them. The CDR3 length is 14 residues. Germline V gene sequence: CDR1 LGHDT, CDR2 YNNKEL (reference sequence). CDR3 residues: CASSLGASGNTIYF. The CDR3 region has the DNA TGTGCCAGCAGCCTTGGGGCCTCTGGAAACACCATATATTTT.

The gene calls are TRBV28 and TRBJ2-2; 8 bases fit TRBD1. The CDR3 extends over 14 amino acids. Per germline, CDR1 MDHEN and CDR2 SYDVKM. With 5 bases clipped from V and 6 bases from J, the junction kept 5 bases outside the gene matches. CDR3: CASSLRGPPGELFF. Written as DNA, the CDR3 is TGTGCCAGCAGTCTCAGGGGGCCCCCCGGGGAGCTGTTTTTT.

The chain carries TRBV7-8 and TRBJ2-1, with 13 bases fitting TRBD2. The CDR3 extends over 16 amino acids. Germline trimming cut 5 bases from V and 8 bases from J; bases unmatched to any gene: 9. From germline, CDR1 is SGHVS and CDR2 FQNEAQ. CDR3 in DNA: TGTGCCAGCAGCCTAACTAGCGGGGGGGCGTCGGATGAGCAGTTCTTC. It translates to CASSLTSGGASDEQFF.

V is TRBV9 and J is TRBJ2-1; no clear D gene. There are 16 residues in the CDR3. From germline, CDR1 is SGDLS and CDR2 YYNGEE. Trimming cost V 2 bases and J 0 bases, with 12 bases left between them. In nucleotides, the CDR3 is TGTGCCAGCAGCGTGTCGAGGTGGAGCTCCTACAATGAGCAGTTCTTC. Its translation: CASSVSRWSSYNEQFF.

The V and J genes are TRBV7-9 and TRBJ2-1, with D uncertain. Trimming stripped 6 bases from V and 7 bases from J, with 13 bases between. The germline CDR1 and CDR2 sequences are SEHNR and FQNEAQ (reference sequence). The CDR3 extends over 13 amino acids. CDR3: CASRPYSGNEQFF. DNA of the CDR3: TGTGCCAGCAGGCCCTACAGTGGAAATGAGCAGTTCTTC.

This chain joins TRBV7-6 and TRBJ2-3; a weak D match, TRBD2 (5 bases). Germline CDR1 reads SGHVS; CDR2 reads FNYEAQ. The germline V and J ends were trimmed by 2 bases and 5 bases, with 14 bases remaining between them. This CDR3 spans 15 amino acids. Written as DNA, the CDR3 is TGTGCCAGCAGCTTAATTGGGGAGTCGGGAGATACGCAGTATTTT. Encoded protein: CASSLIGESGDTQYF.

V is TRBV5-4 and J is TRBJ1-5; no definite D call. Between the trimmed V and J ends, which lost 2 bases and 4 bases, there was a span of 13 bases. This CDR3 is 15 amino acids long. Germline lookup yields CDR1 SGHNT and CDR2 YYREEE (reference sequence). The CDR3 bases are TGTGCCAGCAGCTTCGGAGAAGGGAGGAATCAGCCCCAGCATTTT. It encodes CASSFGEGRNQPQHF.

The rearrangement links TRBV6-5 to TRBJ2-7; D is possibly TRBD2 (5 bases). Looked up from germline, CDR1 is MNHEY and CDR2 is SVGAGI. Trimming cost V 4 bases and J 3 bases, with 16 bases left between them. The CDR3 sequence is 15 residues long. CDR3 in amino acids: CASSLGRVAIYEQYF. The CDR3 DNA sequence: TGTGCCAGCAGTTTAGGGCGGGTGGCCATCTACGAGCAGTACTTC.